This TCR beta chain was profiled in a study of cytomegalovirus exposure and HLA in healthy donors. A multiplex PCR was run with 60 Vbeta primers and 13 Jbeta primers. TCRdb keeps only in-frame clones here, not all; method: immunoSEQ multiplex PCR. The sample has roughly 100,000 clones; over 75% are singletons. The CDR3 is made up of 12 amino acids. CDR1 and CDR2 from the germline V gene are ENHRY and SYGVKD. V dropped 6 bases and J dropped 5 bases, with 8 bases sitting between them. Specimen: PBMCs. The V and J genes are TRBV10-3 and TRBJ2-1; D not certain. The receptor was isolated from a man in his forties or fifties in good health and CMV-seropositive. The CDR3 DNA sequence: TGTGCCATCAGCGGGTTACACAATGAGCAGTTCTTC. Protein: CAISGLHNEQFF.